This TCR beta chain was documented in a study of CD8 T cells in Susac syndrome. When the RNA was reverse transcribed, random hexamers were used with an input of roughly 0.5 to 1 ug. Multiplex immunoSEQ PCR targeted 54 Vbeta and 13 Jbeta TCR beta segments. TCRdb re-derived calls from the immunoSEQ multiplex PCR reads in MiXCR, one entry per CDR3 protein. The sample includes hundreds of thousands of distinct CDR3 sequences, around 93% of them seen just once. The V and J ends lost 4 bases and 4 bases, in that order; junction bases with no gene match: 6. This CDR3 contains 15 residues. Germline-derived CDR1 and CDR2 are SGHDT and YYEEEE.

The TCR comes from a human donor with multiple sclerosis. Sequencing was carried out using CD4+ T cells from PBMCs. This chain connects TRBV5-6 to TRBJ2-1, with 9 bases that match TRBD2. CDR3 protein: CASSQAGGPYNEQFF. DNA for the CDR3: TGTGCCAGCAGCCAAGCGGGAGGCCCATACAATGAGCAGTTCTTC.